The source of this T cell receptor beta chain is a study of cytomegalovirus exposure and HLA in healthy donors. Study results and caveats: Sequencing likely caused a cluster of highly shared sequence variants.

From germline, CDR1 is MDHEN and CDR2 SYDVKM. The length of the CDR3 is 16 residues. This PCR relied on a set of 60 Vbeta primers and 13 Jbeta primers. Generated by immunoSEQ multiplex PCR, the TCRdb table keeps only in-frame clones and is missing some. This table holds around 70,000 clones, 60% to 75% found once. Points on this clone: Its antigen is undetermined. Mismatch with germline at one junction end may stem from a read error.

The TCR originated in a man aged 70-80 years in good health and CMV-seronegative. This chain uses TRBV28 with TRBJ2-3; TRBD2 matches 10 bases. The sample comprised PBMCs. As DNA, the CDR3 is TGTGCCAGTAGTTTTTCCCTAGCGGGGGTGACAGATACGCAGTATTTT. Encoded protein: CASSFSLAGVTDTQYF. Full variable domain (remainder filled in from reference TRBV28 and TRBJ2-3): DVKVTQSSRYLVKRTGEKVFLECVQDMDHENMFWYRQDPGLGLRLIYFSYDVKMKEKGDIPEGYSVSREKKERFSLILESASTNQTSMYLCASSFSLAGVTDTQYFGPGTRLTVL.